The 14 T cell receptor beta chains in this list originate from one sample, sequenced in a study of blood T cell repertoires in COVID-19. TCRdb's table, derived via immunoSEQ multiplex PCR, lists solely in-frame clones and lacks some. This table has approximately 260,000 clones, about 86% appearing once. The sample taken for sequencing was PBMCs or T cells enriched from blood (not recorded which). The receptors derive from a man aged 45-60 years who had recovered from COVID-19.

Here the CDR3 DNA reads TGTGCCAGCCAACGGGACAGGGGTTACGAGCAGTACTTC. Protein product: CASQRDRGYEQYF. The rearrangement links TRBV5-6 to TRBJ2-7, with 10 positions matching TRBD1. This CDR3 has 13 residues. The germline V gene has CDR1 SGHDT and CDR2 YYEEEE. V shed 7 bases and J 4 bases; nucleotides not matched to a gene: 5.

Comment on this clone: The same CDR3 is also encoded by other DNA sequences in this sample. The rearrangement links TRBV3-1 (or the pseudogene TRBV3-2) to TRBJ2-3; D is unresolved. The CDR3 contains 13 residues. The V end was cut by 1 base, the J end by 4 bases, with 6 bases between. The germline CDR1 and CDR2 sequences are LGHDT and YNNKEL (reference sequence). DNA for the CDR3: TGTGCCAGCAGCCAAGGTACTGCAGATACGCAGTATTTT. Translation gives CASSQGTADTQYF.

The CDR3 protein is CASSLALLTGDNSPLHF. In nucleotides, the CDR3 is TGTGCCAGCAGCTTAGCCCTTCTTACAGGGGATAATTCACCCCTCCACTTT. The rearrangement links TRBV11-2 to TRBJ1-6, with TRBD1 matching over 7 bases. With V trimmed by 1 base and J by 5 bases, 8 bases remained unmatched. CDR3 length equals 17 residues. Germline V lookup: CDR1 SGHAT, CDR2 FQNNGV. The whole variable domain, remainder taken from reference TRBV11-2 and TRBJ1-6, is EAGVAQSPRYKIIEKRQSVAFWCNPISGHATLYWYQQILGQGPKLLIQFQNNGVVDDSQLPKDRFSAERLKGVDSTLKIQPAKLEDSAVYLCASSLALLTGDNSPLHFGNGTRLTVT.

This chain joins TRBV7-2 and TRBJ1-2; the match to TRBD1 covers 8 bases. Trimming removed 1 base from V and 8 bases from J; junction bases left unmatched: 6. The CDR3 has 14 amino acids. From germline, CDR1 is SGHTA and CDR2 FQGNSA. CDR3 sequence (DNA): TGTGCCAGCAGCTTAGGGGGACAGGTGAAGGGCTACACCTTC. It is translated as CASSLGGQVKGYTF. Full variable domain (missing parts from reference TRBV7-2 and TRBJ1-2): GAGVSQSPSNKVTEKGKDVELRCDPISGHTALYWYRQSLGQGLEFLIYFQGNSAPDKSGLPSDRFSAERTGGSVSTLTIQRTQQEDSAVYLCASSLGGQVKGYTFGSGTRLTVV.

This rearrangement joins TRBV6-5 to TRBJ2-7; 7 bases align to TRBD1. V lost 4 bases, J lost 4 bases, and 4 bases stayed unmatched. The CDR3 runs 13 residues. In germline, CDR1 is MNHEY, CDR2 SVGAGI. CDR3 nucleotides: TGTGCCAGCAGTTCGGACAGGAAATACGAGCAGTACTTC. It codes for CASSSDRKYEQYF.

This rearrangement joins TRBV6-5 to TRBJ1-1; D may be TRBD1 (5 bases). Germline V lookup: CDR1 MNHEY, CDR2 SVGAGI. Between the trimmed V and J ends, which lost 5 bases and 1 base, there was a span of 11 bases. The CDR3 loop spans 14 amino acids. The chain's CDR3 is CASSLRGGNTEAFF. The CDR3 DNA follows: TGTGCCAGCAGTCTTAGGGGAGGGAACACTGAAGCTTTCTTT.

V usage is TRBV11-2 and J usage is TRBJ2-7; TRBD1 aligns across 8 bases. Germline CDR1 is SGHAT and CDR2 is FQNNGV. The length of the CDR3 is 14 residues. With 3 bases clipped from V and 6 bases from J, the junction kept 7 bases outside the gene matches. In DNA, the CDR3 is TGTGCCAGCAGCTTTGCTGCCAGGGGGCCCGAGCAGTACTTC. It is translated as CASSFAARGPEQYF.

The rearrangement joins TRBV9 to TRBJ2-2; 11 nucleotides line up with TRBD2. CDR1 and CDR2 (germline): SGDLS, YYNGEE. The V gene end was trimmed by 4 bases and the J gene end by 7 bases; junction bases not matched to a gene: 9. The CDR3 has 16 residues. CDR3 sequence (DNA): TGTGCCAGCAGCAGTAGCGGGAGGGCCTCGGTCGGGGAGCTGTTTTTT. Amino acids: CASSSSGRASVGELFF.

The chain carries TRBV18 and TRBJ2-7; D may be TRBD1 (5 bases). V lost 3 bases and J lost 2, with 11 bases in between. CDR3 length: 14 amino acids. The germline V gene has CDR1 KGHSH and CDR2 LQKENI. As DNA, the CDR3 is TGTGCCAGCTCACCGGTGGACATTCCCTACGAGCAGTACTTC. This translates into CASSPVDIPYEQYF.

This rearrangement joins TRBV11-3 to TRBJ2-5, with TRBD2 matching 8 bases. The CDR3 has 12 amino acids. Germline V gene data show CDR1 as SGHNT and CDR2 as YENEEA. V lost 4 bases and J lost 5; bases outside the gene matches: 0. The CDR3 DNA sequence: TGTGCCAGCAGCTCGGGAGGGGAGACCCAGTACTTC. Its protein is CASSSGGETQYF.

The chain employs TRBV30 and TRBJ2-5; the match to TRBD1 covers 7 bases. J gave up 0 bases and V 4 bases, and 2 bases lay outside the gene matches. The CDR3 extends over 13 amino acids. Germline CDR1 reads GTSNPN; CDR2 reads SVGIG (reference sequence). The CDR3 nucleotides are TGTGCCTGGAAGACAGGGCACCAAGAGACCCAGTACTTC. This gives the protein CAWKTGHQETQYF.

This clone was counted once. This chain links TRBV7-2 with TRBJ2-5; perhaps TRBD1 as D (5 bases). The CDR3 sequence is 13 residues long. CDR1 is SGHTA and CDR2 is FQGNSA in the germline V gene. Trimming removed 3 bases from V and 6 bases from J, with 11 bases in between. CDR3 region: CASSLGLDKTQYF. The CDR3, as DNA: TGTGCCAGCAGCTTGGGGCTAGACAAGACCCAGTACTTC.

This clone was found a few times. V is TRBV15 and J is TRBJ1-1, with 9 bases identical to TRBD1. The CDR3 is made up of 15 amino acids. J lost 2 bases, V lost 3 bases, and 4 bases had no gene match. Germline V gene data show CDR1 as LNHNV and CDR2 as YYDKDF (reference sequence). The CDR3 is CATSRGTGRNTEAFF. In nucleotides, the CDR3 is TGTGCCACCAGCAGGGGGACAGGGCGAAACACTGAAGCTTTCTTT.

The CDR3: CASSVSGTGGFEQYF. As DNA, the CDR3 is TGTGCCAGTAGTGTCTCCGGGACAGGGGGGTTCGAGCAGTACTTC. The rearrangement links TRBV19 to TRBJ2-7; 11 positions agree with TRBD1. Trimming at V came to 5 bases and at J to 6 bases, leaving 9 bases not matched to a gene. Germline values: CDR1 LNHDA, CDR2 SQIVND (reference sequence). This CDR3 is 15 amino acids long.